The T cell receptor (beta chain) described here comes from a study of T cells after posttransplantation cyclophosphamide. Study conclusions and caveats: Later blood repertoires were often dominated by clones from the donor CD8+ memory compartment. Recipient CMV seropositivity and CMV reactivation strongly tracked TRB clonality. Tissue-infiltrating T cells from skin or gut overlapped little with blood T cells.

V was pared by 7 bases and J by 4 bases, with 13 bases between. This CDR3 is 13 amino acids long. Germline V gives CDR1 MNHEY, CDR2 SMNVEV (reference sequence). Concerning this clone itself: Its target is not known.

Assay used: immunoSEQ multiplex PCR; TCRdb lists only in-frame clones, some missing. Here the sample spans some 52,000 clones, around 83% being singletons. Input material: PBMCs. This sequence was found in a man younger than 40 with a blood cancer, CMV-positive, and with a related stem cell donor. The rearrangement links TRBV27 to TRBJ1-2; tentative D call: TRBD1 (5 bases). CDR3 protein: CASKGKQPYGYTF. In DNA, the CDR3 is TGTGCCAGCAAGGGGAAGCAGCCCTATGGCTACACCTTC.